What follows describes a single T cell receptor beta chain. The length of the CDR3 is 14 residues. CDR1 is ENHRY and CDR2 is SYGVKD in the germline V gene. Trimming pared 4 bases from V and 1 base from J, leaving 8 bases between. The data stem from a study of blood T cell repertoires in COVID-19. Study background: The cDNA or gDNA used as material had been derived from T cells, B-cell-depleted T cells, or PBMCs.

Recovery meant two consecutive negative NP/OP PCR tests, professional clearance, or resolved symptoms. How the authors handled the data: Estimation of nucleated cell counts was performed using reference gene primer amplification. Only in-frame clones appear in the TCRdb table, and some are missing; sequencing was by immunoSEQ multiplex PCR. That table is the source of V, J and clone size, and D and trimming were worked out from the DNA. The sample lists some 330,000 clones; approximately 89% were seen once. The genes are TRBV10-3 and TRBJ1-3; a weak D match, TRBD1 (5 bases). The sample taken for sequencing was PBMCs or T cells enriched from blood (not recorded which). The TCR comes from a man aged 25-40 years who had recovered from COVID-19. The CDR3 protein is CAISAGGSGNTIYF. The CDR3 region has the DNA TGTGCCATCAGTGCCGGGGGTTCTGGAAACACCATATATTTT.